This TCR beta chain derives from a study of neurological immune-mediated disorders. The study, taken as a whole, reports: The absence of shared CDR3 amino acid sequences among expanded clones across subjects suggests private repertoires in all groups.

5'RACE with 10-nucleotide random UMIs generated the cDNA. Using its own MiXCR run on the 5' RACE reads, TCRdb lists one record per CDR3 protein. The table has about 120,000 distinct CDR3 sequences, more than 2.5% seen once; the top ten hold over 1%. This clonotype has at least ten counts. Its target is not known. V lost 4 bases and J lost 0; bases outside the gene matches: 8. The CDR3 consists of 16 residues. Germline V gene lookup returns CDR1 KGHSH and CDR2 LQKENI. Unsorted libraries were generated from 2 million PBMCs held at -80 degrees C. The clonotype originates from a woman aged 30 to 39 with multiple sclerosis. The chain links TRBV18 to TRBJ1-1; TRBD1 aligns across 7 bases. Sequencing input: PBMCs. The CDR3 DNA is TGTGCCAGCTCACTTGGGACAGTTCAGATGAACACTGAAGCTTTCTTT. Its translation is CASSLGTVQMNTEAFF.